Listed here is a single T cell receptor beta chain. The sample belongs to a study of blood T cell repertoires in COVID-19. On the study more broadly: Sites in the United States, Italy and Spain provided acute and convalescent COVID-19 samples.

CDR1 is LGHDT and CDR2 is YNNKEL in the germline V gene (reference sequence). The CDR3 is 14 amino acids. With V trimmed by 5 bases and J by 2 bases, 5 bases remained unmatched. Methods used by the authors: Amplification with reference gene primers provided the estimates of nucleated cell counts. The table came from immunoSEQ multiplex PCR; TCRdb's copy has only in-frame clones and leaves some out. The V and J calls and clone size are taken from that table; D and trimming were inferred from the DNA. The sample carries over 150,000 clones, around four fifths recorded once. V and J are TRBV3-1 (or the pseudogene TRBV3-2) and TRBJ2-7; 8 nucleotides match TRBD1. The source material was peripheral blood. The clonotype was recovered from a woman aged 35 to 49 with COVID-19, enrolled during active disease. The CDR3 coding sequence is TGTGCCAGCAGCTCAAGGACAGGGCCCTACGAGCAGTACTTC. The encoded protein is CASSSRTGPYEQYF.